The entry below gives a single T cell receptor beta chain sequence along with its context. This sample was taken from a study of blood T cells in healthy people across ages. The CDR3 has 13 amino acids. CDR1 is SGHTA and CDR2 is FQGNSA in the germline V gene. V lost 6 bases and J lost 1, with 8 bases in between. Extracted total RNA amounted to at least 5.5 micrograms for each sample. A second PCR of about 6 to 12 cycles used a sample-barcoded 5' primer and a J-beta primer mix. TCRdb reanalysed the 5' RACE reads using MiXCR and keeps one entry per CDR3 protein. The sample lists 760,000 or so distinct CDR3 sequences, approximately 25% occurring once. Separately, the same data were catalogued under a study of T cells of mothers and their children.

The sequencing sample was made of blood. The chain uses TRBV7-2 and TRBJ2-3; D gene uncertain. This clonotype originated in a boy under 18 in good health. The CDR3: CASRREGTDTQYF. In DNA form, the CDR3 reads TGTGCCAGCAGGCGCGAGGGCACAGATACGCAGTATTTT.